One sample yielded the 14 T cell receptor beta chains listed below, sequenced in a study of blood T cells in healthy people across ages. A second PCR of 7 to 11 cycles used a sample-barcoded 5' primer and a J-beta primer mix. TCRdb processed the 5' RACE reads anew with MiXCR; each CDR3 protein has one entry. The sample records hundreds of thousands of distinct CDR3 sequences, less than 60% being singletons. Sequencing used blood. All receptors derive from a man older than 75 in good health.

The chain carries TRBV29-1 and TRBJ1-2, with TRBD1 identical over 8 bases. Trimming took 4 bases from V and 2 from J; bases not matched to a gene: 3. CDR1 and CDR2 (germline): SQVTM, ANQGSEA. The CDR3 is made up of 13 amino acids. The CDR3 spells CSVGQGQNYGYTF. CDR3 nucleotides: TGCAGCGTTGGACAGGGGCAAAACTATGGCTACACCTTC.

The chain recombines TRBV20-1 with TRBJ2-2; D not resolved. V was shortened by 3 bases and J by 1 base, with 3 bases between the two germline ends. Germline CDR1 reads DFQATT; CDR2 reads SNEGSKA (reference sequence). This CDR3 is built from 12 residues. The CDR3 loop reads CSASENTGELFF. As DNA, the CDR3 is TGCAGTGCTAGTGAGAACACCGGGGAGCTGTTTTTT.

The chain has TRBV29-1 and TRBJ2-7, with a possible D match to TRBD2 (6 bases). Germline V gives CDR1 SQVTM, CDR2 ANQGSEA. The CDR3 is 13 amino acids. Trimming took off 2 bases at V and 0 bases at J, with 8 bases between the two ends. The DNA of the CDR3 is TGCAGCGTTGAATCCGGGAGCTCCTACGAGCAGTACTTC. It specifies CSVESGSSYEQYF.

Written as DNA, the CDR3 is TGCGCCAGCAGCTGGGAGACGGGGGAGGCCCAGTACTTC. It codes for CASSWETGEAQYF. The chain combines TRBV5-1 with TRBJ2-5; tentatively, D is TRBD2 (6 bases). The CDR3 is made up of 13 amino acids. Per the germline V gene, CDR1 is SGHRS and CDR2 is YFSETQ. V was clipped by 3 bases and J by 9 bases, with 15 bases between them.

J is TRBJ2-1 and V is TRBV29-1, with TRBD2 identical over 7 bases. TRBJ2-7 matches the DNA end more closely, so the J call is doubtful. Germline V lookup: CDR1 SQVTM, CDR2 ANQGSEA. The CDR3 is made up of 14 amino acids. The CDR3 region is CSVERGSRYNEQYF. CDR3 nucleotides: TGCAGCGTTGAGCGGGGGAGTAGGTACAATGAGCAGTACTTC.

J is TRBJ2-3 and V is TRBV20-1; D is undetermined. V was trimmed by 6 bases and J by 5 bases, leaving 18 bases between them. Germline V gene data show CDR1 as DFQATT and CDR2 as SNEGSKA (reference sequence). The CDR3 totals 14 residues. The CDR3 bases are TGCAGTGCCCTCGCCCACCCCGGTTTAGATACGCAGTATTTT. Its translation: CSALAHPGLDTQYF.

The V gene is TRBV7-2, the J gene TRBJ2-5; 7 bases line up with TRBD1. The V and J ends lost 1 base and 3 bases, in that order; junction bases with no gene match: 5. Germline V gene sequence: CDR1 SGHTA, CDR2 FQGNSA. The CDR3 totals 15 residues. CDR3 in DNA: TGTGCCAGCAGCTTAGGGACAGGAATTAAAGAGACCCAGTACTTC. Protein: CASSLGTGIKETQYF.

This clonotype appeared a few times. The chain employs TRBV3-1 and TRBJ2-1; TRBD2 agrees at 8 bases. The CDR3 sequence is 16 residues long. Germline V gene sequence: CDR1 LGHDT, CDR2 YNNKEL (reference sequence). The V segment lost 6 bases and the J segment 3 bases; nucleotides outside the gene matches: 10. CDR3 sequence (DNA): TGTGCCAGCAGACCTCGGGGGACTAGTCTCTACAATGAGCAGTTCTTC. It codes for CASRPRGTSLYNEQFF.

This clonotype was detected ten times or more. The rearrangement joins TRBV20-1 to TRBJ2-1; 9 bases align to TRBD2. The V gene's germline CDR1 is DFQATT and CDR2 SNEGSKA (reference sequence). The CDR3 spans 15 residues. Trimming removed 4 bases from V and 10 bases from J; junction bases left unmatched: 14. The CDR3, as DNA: TGCAGTGCTACCCCGACTAGCGGAGCGAGGTCCGAGCAGTTCTTC. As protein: CSATPTSGARSEQFF.

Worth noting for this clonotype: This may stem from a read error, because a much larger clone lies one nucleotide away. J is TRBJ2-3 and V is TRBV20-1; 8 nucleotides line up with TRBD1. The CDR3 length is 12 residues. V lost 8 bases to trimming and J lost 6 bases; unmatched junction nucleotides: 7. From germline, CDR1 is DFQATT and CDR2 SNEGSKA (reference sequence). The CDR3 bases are TGCAGTCATCAGGGACAGGAGGATACGCAGTATTTT. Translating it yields CSHQGQEDTQYF.

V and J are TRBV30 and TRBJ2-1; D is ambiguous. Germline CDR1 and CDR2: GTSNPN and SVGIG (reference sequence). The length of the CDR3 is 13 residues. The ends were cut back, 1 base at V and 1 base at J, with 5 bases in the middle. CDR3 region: CAWSAQSYNEQFF. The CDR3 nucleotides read TGTGCCTGGAGTGCACAGTCCTACAATGAGCAGTTCTTC.

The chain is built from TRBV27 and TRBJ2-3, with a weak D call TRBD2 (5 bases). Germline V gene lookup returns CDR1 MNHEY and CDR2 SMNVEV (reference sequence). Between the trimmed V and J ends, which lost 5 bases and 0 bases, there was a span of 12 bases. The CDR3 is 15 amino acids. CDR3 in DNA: TGTGCCAGCAGTAGGACTCGTGCTAGCACAGATACGCAGTATTTT. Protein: CASSRTRASTDTQYF.

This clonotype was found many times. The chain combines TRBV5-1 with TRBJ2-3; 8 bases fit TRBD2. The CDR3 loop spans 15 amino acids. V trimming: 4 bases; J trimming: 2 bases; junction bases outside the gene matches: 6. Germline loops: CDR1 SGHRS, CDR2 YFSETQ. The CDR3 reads CASSVLAGPTDTQYF. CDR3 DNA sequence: TGCGCCAGCAGCGTATTAGCGGGACCCACAGATACGCAGTATTTT.

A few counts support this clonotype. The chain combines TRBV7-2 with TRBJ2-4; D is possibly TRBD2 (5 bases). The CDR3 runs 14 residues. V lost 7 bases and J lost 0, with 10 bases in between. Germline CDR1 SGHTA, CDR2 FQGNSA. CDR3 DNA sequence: TGTGCCAGCAACCCCGGACTAGCCAAAAACATTCAGTACTTC. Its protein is CASNPGLAKNIQYF.